This is a list of T cell receptor beta chains from one sample in a study of CD4 and CD8 cells across lung adenocarcinoma regions. TCRdb passed the PCR reads through MiXCR, listing each CDR3 protein once. This sample carries approximately 13,000 distinct CDR3 sequences, roughly 45% of them seen once, and the ten largest clones take 17%. What was sequenced was CD4+ T cells from the center of a lung tumor. The receptors originated from a male donor with lung adenocarcinoma. The CD4 and CD8 labels of this study may be unreliable. CDR3s include the opening cysteine and the closing phenylalanine or tryptophan. D genes are given only for firm matches.

j_call d_call v_call cdr3_aa
TRBJ2-1 . TRBV6-1 CASRVLSSKNEQFF
. TRBD1 TRBV11-3 CASSLGWTGVQETQYF
TRBJ2-1 TRBD2 TRBV10-3 CAIRTSDEQFF
TRBJ1-2 . TRBV10-1 CASSAGTDYGYTF
TRBJ1-5 TRBD1 TRBV6-1 CASSLTGVVQPQHF
TRBJ2-3 TRBD2 TRBV20-1 CSASTTSGRGGLAIDTQYF
TRBJ2-3 . TRBV27 CASSLMGYGTDTQYF
TRBJ2-1 . TRBV7-2 CASSQTFGSRHNEQFF
TRBJ2-3 TRBD2 TRBV6-5 CASSFTRPGGSYDTQYF
. . TRBV7-3 CASSPPANNEQYF
TRBJ2-3 TRBD2 TRBV6-1 CASSEASGSTNTQYF
. TRBD2 TRBV10-2 CASSERTSYEQYF
TRBJ2-3 . TRBV11-2 CASSRTFSDTQYF
. . TRBV27 CASSFLPDPETQYF
TRBJ2-2 . TRBV6-5 CASRLQSGIPDEQFF
. . TRBV6-1 CASSAWDALGTQYF
TRBJ2-6 . TRBV6-1 CASRHHEANVLTF